A single sample is the source of the 18 T cell receptor beta chains below, sequenced in a study of T-cell reconstitution after alpha-beta-depleted transplantation in children. The TCRbeta library incorporated unique molecular identifiers. TCRdb independently ran MiXCR on the PCR reads; one entry per CDR3 protein. The sample yields more than 400,000 distinct CDR3 sequences, about an eighth seen once. Sequenced material: PBMCs, mostly from graft donor cells, taken 180 days after TCRalphabeta/CD19-depleted stem cell transplant. Source of these receptors: a female patient aged 2-15 years who had a stem cell transplant for aplastic anemia, so the T cells may come from the graft donor.

This clonotype was observed a few times. This chain links TRBV29-1 with TRBJ2-2, with D perhaps being TRBD1 or TRBD2 (5 bases each). CDR1 is SQVTM and CDR2 is ANQGSEA in the germline V gene. The CDR3 covers 12 residues. Here the CDR3 DNA reads TGCGGGGGAGATGCGAACACCGGGGAGCTGTTTTTT. Translated, it gives CGGDANTGELFF.

This clonotype was detected many times. The chain carries TRBV9 and TRBJ2-2; D may be TRBD1 (5 bases). Germline CDR1 is SGDLS and CDR2 is YYNGEE. This CDR3 spans 18 amino acids. The V end was cut by 4 bases, the J end by 1 base, with 20 bases between. Written as DNA, the CDR3 is TGTGCCAGCAGCCCTCGGACAAGCCCACCTATGAACACCGGGGAGCTGTTTTTT. Encoded protein: CASSPRTSPPMNTGELFF.

The J gene is TRBJ2-3, the V gene TRBV7-2, with D possibly TRBD2 on 7 matching bases. CDR3 length: 15 residues. The V gene lost 5 bases and the J gene lost 6 bases, with 18 bases spanning the gap. Looked up from germline, CDR1 is SGHTA and CDR2 is FQGNSA. The CDR3 is CASSPWGGAGDTQYF. The CDR3 region has the DNA TGTGCCAGCAGCCCTTGGGGGGGGGCGGGGGATACGCAGTATTTT.

This chain joins TRBV18 and TRBJ1-1; unclear D gene. Trimming took 1 base from V and 4 from J, leaving 7 bases between them. The CDR3 sequence is 13 residues long. Germline V gives CDR1 KGHSH, CDR2 LQKENI. The DNA for the CDR3 is TGTGCCAGCTCACCACAGGGCTTCACTGAAGCTTTCTTT. Protein: CASSPQGFTEAFF.

The table lists this clonotype with many counts. The V gene is TRBV20-1, the J gene TRBJ1-6, with 10 bases matching TRBD1. Germline lookup yields CDR1 DFQATT and CDR2 SNEGSKA (reference sequence). V lost 3 bases and J lost 7; bases outside the gene matches: 3. The CDR3 loop spans 14 amino acids. CDR3 DNA: TGCAGTGCTAGGGGACAGGGGAGGAATTCACCCCTCCACTTT. As protein: CSARGQGRNSPLHF.

This clonotype has more than one count but fewer than ten. The V gene is TRBV7-2, the J gene TRBJ1-3; unclear D gene. Germline CDR1 reads SGHTA; CDR2 reads FQGNSA. Trimming pared 2 bases from V and 8 bases from J, leaving 13 bases between. The CDR3 totals 14 residues. The CDR3, as DNA: TGTGCCAGCAGCTTATCAGGACCGGCTCACACCATATATTTT. This encodes CASSLSGPAHTIYF.

There are many counts of this clonotype. This chain joins TRBV4-2 and TRBJ2-4; D is possibly TRBD2 (7 bases). Between the trimmed V and J ends, which lost 0 bases and 0 bases, there was a span of 12 bases. Germline values: CDR1 LGHNA, CDR2 YNFKEQ. The length of the CDR3 is 17 residues. The CDR3 loop reads CASSQEGGGLAKNIQYF. The CDR3 coding sequence is TGTGCCAGCAGCCAAGAGGGAGGGGGACTAGCCAAAAACATTCAGTACTTC.

There are many counts of this clonotype. V is TRBV4-1 and J is TRBJ2-5; TRBD2 agrees at 13 bases. Trimming took 1 base from V and 4 from J; bases not matched to a gene: 3. This CDR3 comprises 16 residues. Germline V CDR1 and CDR2: MGHRA, YSYEKL. The CDR3: CASSQARTSGRETQYF. CDR3 in DNA: TGCGCCAGCAGCCAAGCAAGGACTAGCGGGAGAGAGACCCAGTACTTC.

This clonotype appeared a few times. The chain links TRBV5-6 to TRBJ1-2, with D unclear. V lost 6 bases and J lost 3, with 12 bases in between. The germline V gene has CDR1 SGHDT and CDR2 YYEEEE. There are 13 residues in the CDR3. The CDR3 DNA sequence: TGTGCCAGCACCCTAGAAGGTTACTATGGCTACACCTTC. This codes for CASTLEGYYGYTF.

There are a few counts of this clonotype. This sequence joins TRBV18 and TRBJ1-2; 9 positions agree with TRBD1. Trimming removed 3 bases from V and 4 bases from J; junction bases left unmatched: 9. Per germline, CDR1 KGHSH and CDR2 LQKENI. CDR3 length: 16 residues. CDR3 region: CASSPNYRGLTYGYTF. The DNA of the CDR3 is TGTGCCAGCTCACCGAATTACAGGGGGCTTACCTATGGCTACACCTTC.

The chain uses TRBV4-3 and TRBJ2-3; the D gene could be TRBD1 or TRBD2 (6 bases each). Between the trimmed V and J ends, which lost 0 bases and 5 bases, there was a span of 15 bases. Germline V gene data show CDR1 as LGHNA and CDR2 as YSLEER. This CDR3 has 16 amino acids. The CDR3 loop is CASSQDTGGAVDTQYF. As DNA, the CDR3 is TGCGCCAGCAGCCAAGATACCGGGGGCGCGGTAGATACGCAGTATTTT.

This clonotype was observed a single time. The chain couples TRBV3-1 to TRBJ2-3; a weak D match, TRBD2 (6 bases). The CDR3 contains 14 residues. CDR1 and CDR2 from the germline V gene are LGHDT and YNNKEL (reference sequence). Trimming removed 1 base at V and 3 bases at J, with 8 bases between. In DNA, the CDR3 is TGTGCCAGCAGCCAAGGGGCGGGAACAGATACGCAGTATTTT. Translation: CASSQGAGTDTQYF.

This clonotype has only a few counts. The chain has TRBV28 and TRBJ1-5, with a weak D call TRBD1 (5 bases). Germline assignment: CDR1 MDHEN and CDR2 SYDVKM. The germline V and J ends were trimmed by 3 bases and 4 bases, with 13 bases remaining between them. The CDR3 runs to 15 residues. CDR3 loop: CASSFPGTLNQPQHF. The CDR3 DNA sequence: TGTGCCAGCAGTTTCCCCGGGACGTTGAATCAGCCCCAGCATTTT.

This clonotype was seen a handful of times. The chain links TRBV28 to TRBJ2-1; 8 bases are a match to TRBD2. Germline lookup yields CDR1 MDHEN and CDR2 SYDVKM. The length of the CDR3 is 18 residues. V lost 3 bases and J lost 0; bases outside the gene matches: 10. The CDR3: CASSFKKAGEGSYNEQFF. The CDR3 DNA is TGTGCCAGCAGTTTTAAGAAAGCGGGAGAGGGCTCCTACAATGAGCAGTTCTTC.

The chain has TRBV2 and TRBJ2-7; D gene uncertain. The CDR3 is made up of 12 amino acids. The V end lost 5 bases, the J end lost 3 bases, and 8 bases lay between the germline ends. The V gene's germline CDR1 is SNHLY and CDR2 FYNNEI. DNA of the CDR3: TGTGCCAGCAGTCCTCGGAACTACGAGCAGTACTTC. Translated, it gives CASSPRNYEQYF.

V usage is TRBV10-3 and J usage is TRBJ2-1, with 13 bases lining up with TRBD2. The germline V gene encodes CDR1 ENHRY and CDR2 SYGVKD. V lost 3 bases and J lost 14; bases outside the gene matches: 7. The CDR3 covers 14 residues. As DNA, the CDR3 is TGTGCCATCAGTGACCGGACTAGCGGGAGCGCTAAGTTCTTC. Its protein product is CAISDRTSGSAKFF.

This clonotype was seen repeatedly, ten times or more. The chain is built from TRBV7-2 and TRBJ1-1; tentatively, D is TRBD1 (5 bases). The V gene's germline CDR1 is SGHTA and CDR2 FQGNSA. The V and J ends lost 4 bases and 1 base respectively, with 16 bases between them. The CDR3 sequence is 16 residues long. CDR3 bases: TGTGCCAGCAGCTCAAGAAGTCGGGGGAGGAACACTGAAGCTTTCTTT. Encoded protein: CASSSRSRGRNTEAFF.

This clonotype came up a few times. This chain uses TRBV7-6 with TRBJ2-5; D is ambiguous. The CDR3 is 12 amino acids. Trimming left V 5 bases short and J 4 bases short, with 8 bases between. The germline V gene has CDR1 SGHVS and CDR2 FNYEAQ. The CDR3 region is CASSGLRETQYF. The CDR3 DNA reads as TGTGCCAGCAGCGGATTAAGAGAGACCCAGTACTTC.